Shown below are 32 T cell receptor beta chains from a single sample sequenced in a study of CD8 T cells in ankylosing spondylitis (dated by TCRdb to 2017 to 2019). Library creation used 5' RACE. Sequencing was carried out with an Illumina HiSeq 2500. TCRdb reanalyzed the raw reads on its own, using fastp at Q25 for trimming and MiXCR for clone calling, and kept in-frame beta chains. Rows are combined by CDR3 protein, so each entry shows the most common genes and DNA. This sample gives more than 110,000 distinct CDR3 sequences in total; 7% to 9% of them show up just once. The leading ten clones occupy 7.3% of the sample. Input material: synovial fluid, either unsorted or a sorted T cell fraction (not recorded which). These receptors were taken from a male donor with ankylosing spondylitis.

J is TRBJ2-7 and V is TRBV6-1; D remains unclear. Trimming removed 7 bases from V and 3 bases from J, with 16 bases in between. The germline V gene encodes CDR1 MNHNS and CDR2 SASEGT. The CDR3 totals 14 residues. The CDR3 spells CASKVIGDHYEQYF. CDR3 DNA sequence: TGTGCCAGCAAAGTAATCGGAGACCACTACGAGCAGTACTTC.

The rearrangement links TRBV7-2 to TRBJ2-1; D not certain. The germline V gene has CDR1 SGHTA and CDR2 FQGNSA. The CDR3 runs to 16 residues. Trimming cost V 2 bases and J 0 bases, with 11 bases left between them. CDR3 coding DNA: TGTGCCAGCAGCTTATCCGTGGGATCCTCCTACAATGAGCAGTTCTTC. Translation gives CASSLSVGSSYNEQFF.

This chain links TRBV24-1 with TRBJ2-5; TRBD1 is a possible D gene (5 bases). V was trimmed by 3 bases and J by 5 bases, leaving 15 bases between them. The CDR3 has 15 residues. Germline CDR1 is KGHDR and CDR2 is SFDVKD. CDR3 in DNA: TGTGCCACCAGTGATCCGGCAGGGCAAAGGGAGACCCAGTACTTC. Amino acid sequence: CATSDPAGQRETQYF.

V usage is TRBV5-1 and J usage is TRBJ1-2, with 7 bases fitting TRBD1. V lost 2 bases and J lost 8; bases outside the gene matches: 6. The CDR3 has 13 residues. Germline assignment: CDR1 SGHRS and CDR2 YFSETQ. CDR3 in DNA: TGCGCCAGCAGCTTTGCGGACAGGACCGGCTACACCTTC. It translates to CASSFADRTGYTF. The full variable domain, completed using reference TRBV5-1 and TRBJ1-2, is KAGVTQTPRYLIKTRGQQVTLSCSPISGHRSVSWYQQTPGQGLQFLFEYFSETQRNKGNFPGRFSGRQFSNSRSEMNVSTLELGDSALYLCASSFADRTGYTFGSGTRLTVV.

This clonotype was found many times. The chain couples TRBV25-1 to TRBJ2-4; 7 bases map to TRBD2. The CDR3 loop spans 17 amino acids. CDR1 MGHDK and CDR2 SYGVNS come from the germline V gene. V lost 2 bases to trimming and J lost 1 base; unmatched junction nucleotides: 8. CDR3 coding DNA: TGTGCCAGCAGTGAAGGGAGGGATTGGGTGGCCAAAAACATTCAGTACTTC. It codes for CASSEGRDWVAKNIQYF.

This clonotype came up many times. This chain joins TRBV7-8 and TRBJ2-7; unclear D gene. The germline gives CDR1 SGHVS, CDR2 FQNEAQ. V was cut by 4 bases and J by 2 bases, with 18 bases left in between. CDR3 length equals 16 residues. CDR3 DNA: TGTGCCAGCAGCTCGACCGGGTCCGGATCCACCTACGAGCAGTACTTC. It is translated as CASSSTGSGSTYEQYF.

This clonotype was recorded at least ten times. V usage is TRBV30 and J usage is TRBJ1-6, with D hard to call. The germline CDR1 and CDR2 sequences are GTSNPN and SVGIG (reference sequence). V dropped 0 bases and J dropped 10 bases, with 10 bases sitting between them. The CDR3 consists of 13 residues. This CDR3 is CAWSVGGRSPLHF. The CDR3 coding sequence is TGTGCCTGGAGTGTGGGCGGGAGATCACCCCTCCACTTT.

Worth noting for this clonotype: A junction boundary mismatches the germline segment, possibly from a read error. The chain employs TRBV12-3 or TRBV12-4 and TRBJ1-2; 9 nucleotides match TRBD1. CDR3 length equals 15 residues. The CDR3 DNA reads as TGTGCCAGCAGATTAGACAGGGGGAGATACTATGGCTACACCTTC. Its protein is CASRLDRGRYYGYTF.

This chain uses TRBV9 with TRBJ1-2; unclear D gene. CDR3 length: 15 residues. The ends were cut back, 4 bases at V and 2 bases at J, with 15 bases in the middle. Germline values: CDR1 SGDLS, CDR2 YYNGEE. CDR3 DNA sequence: TGTGCCAGCAGCACTACACTTAACGCAAACTATGGCTACACCTTC. Translation: CASSTTLNANYGYTF.

This clonotype was counted at least ten times. V usage is TRBV4-3 and J usage is TRBJ1-1, with D perhaps matching TRBD1 (6 bases). The CDR3 extends over 14 amino acids. The V and J ends lost 2 bases and 5 bases respectively, with 12 bases between them. Per germline, CDR1 LGHNA and CDR2 YSLEER. The CDR3 sequence: CASSQPQGGTEAFF. In nucleotides, the CDR3 is TGCGCCAGCAGCCAACCACAGGGAGGGACTGAAGCTTTCTTT.

This clonotype was recorded at least ten times. The V and J genes are TRBV5-1 and TRBJ2-7; D not resolved. The V end was cut by 4 bases, the J end by 0 bases, with 17 bases between. The CDR3 is 16 amino acids. Germline assignment: CDR1 SGHRS and CDR2 YFSETQ. The chain's CDR3 is CASSPGSRTVSYEQYF. CDR3 sequence (DNA): TGCGCCAGCAGCCCCGGTTCGCGGACGGTCTCCTACGAGCAGTACTTC.

This clonotype was seen many times. This rearrangement joins TRBV4-1 to TRBJ2-7; no clear D gene. The V end lost 3 bases, the J end lost 3 bases, and 15 bases lay between the germline ends. The CDR3 spans 15 residues. The V gene's germline CDR1 is MGHRA and CDR2 YSYEKL. CDR3 DNA: TGCGCCAGCAGCCAGGCGGCGACCAGTATCTACGAGCAGTACTTC. This codes for CASSQAATSIYEQYF.

This clonotype was seen repeatedly, ten times or more. V gene TRBV7-8 combines with J gene TRBJ2-3; D could derive from TRBD1 or TRBD2 (5 bases each). Germline V gene sequence: CDR1 SGHVS, CDR2 FQNEAQ. Trimming cost V 2 bases and J 9 bases, with 12 bases left between them. There are 13 residues in the CDR3. CDR3 DNA sequence: TGTGCCAGCAGCTTACGACCGAGGGACACGCAGTATTTT. Protein: CASSLRPRDTQYF.

This clonotype was counted between two and nine times. This chain links TRBV24-1 with TRBJ1-1, with D possibly being TRBD1 (5 bases). This CDR3 spans 13 amino acids. The germline V gene encodes CDR1 KGHDR and CDR2 SFDVKD. V was clipped by 5 bases and J by 4 bases, with 10 bases between them. The DNA of the CDR3 is TGTGCCACCAGTGGTCAGGGTAGCACTGAAGCTTTCTTT. It specifies CATSGQGSTEAFF.

This clonotype has ten or more counts. The chain has TRBV24-1 and TRBJ2-3; D is possibly TRBD2 (5 bases). Germline-derived CDR1 and CDR2 are KGHDR and SFDVKD. V dropped 4 bases and J dropped 0 bases, with 13 bases sitting between them. The CDR3 loop spans 16 amino acids. CDR3 region: CATSDRGGTSTDTQYF. CDR3 coding DNA: TGTGCCACCAGTGACCGTGGAGGAACTAGCACAGATACGCAGTATTTT.

V usage is TRBV2 and J usage is TRBJ2-5; TRBD2 might be the D (7 bases). The germline V gene encodes CDR1 SNHLY and CDR2 FYNNEI. The V gene lost 10 bases and the J gene lost 2 bases, with 14 bases spanning the gap. The length of the CDR3 is 13 residues. CDR3 sequence (DNA): TGTGCCACCCTCCGGGGGGCACAAGAGACCCAGTACTTC. It translates to CATLRGAQETQYF. The full variable domain, with the rest looked up from reference TRBV2 and TRBJ2-5, is EPEVTQTPSHQVTQMGQEVILRCVPISNHLYFYWYRQILGQKVEFLVSFYNNEISEKSEIFDDQFSVERPDGSNFTLKIRSTKLEDSAMYFCATLRGAQETQYFGPGTRLLVL.

J is TRBJ1-4 and V is TRBV20-1; D is unresolved. The CDR3 length is 14 residues. From germline, CDR1 is DFQATT and CDR2 SNEGSKA (reference sequence). V was cut by 2 bases and J by 0 bases, with 7 bases left in between. CDR3 region: CSARPPATNEKLFF. The CDR3 bases are TGCAGTGCTAGACCTCCTGCAACTAATGAAAAACTGTTTTTT.

This clonotype was seen repeatedly, ten times or more. The rearrangement links TRBV5-1 to TRBJ2-1, with 9 bases that match TRBD2. With V trimmed by 2 bases and J by 9 bases, 9 bases remained unmatched. Germline V gene data show CDR1 as SGHRS and CDR2 as YFSETQ. The CDR3 loop spans 15 amino acids. The CDR3 DNA is TGCGCCAGCAGCTTCCAGCTAGCGGGACCTGGTGAGCAGTTCTTC. This sequence encodes CASSFQLAGPGEQFF.

This clonotype was counted between two and nine times. This chain links TRBV5-1 with TRBJ2-3; 12 bases match TRBD2. Losses at the gene ends were 0 bases for V and 0 bases for J; bases not matched to a gene: 11. Germline V CDR1 and CDR2: SGHRS, YFSETQ. CDR3 length: 20 residues. Here the CDR3 reads CASSLAPGTSGFPSTDTQYF. CDR3 nucleotides: TGCGCCAGCAGCTTGGCTCCCGGGACTAGCGGGTTTCCTAGCACAGATACGCAGTATTTT. The whole variable domain, filled in from reference TRBV5-1 and TRBJ2-3, reads KAGVTQTPRYLIKTRGQQVTLSCSPISGHRSVSWYQQTPGQGLQFLFEYFSETQRNKGNFPGRFSGRQFSNSRSEMNVSTLELGDSALYLCASSLAPGTSGFPSTDTQYFGPGTRLTVL.

The CDR3 region is CASSYYLLGGAYNEQFF. The CDR3 region has the DNA TGTGCCAGCAGTTACTACCTTCTGGGGGGGGCTTACAATGAGCAGTTCTTC. The chain combines TRBV6-2 or TRBV6-3 with TRBJ2-1; TRBD2 might be the D (7 bases). Per germline, CDR1 MNHEY and CDR2 SVGEGT. This CDR3 is 17 amino acids long. V lost 1 base, J lost 4 bases, and 17 bases lay in between.

The chain employs TRBV28 and TRBJ2-1, with 9 bases lining up with TRBD1. Germline CDR1 reads MDHEN; CDR2 reads SYDVKM. Losses at the gene ends were 5 bases for V and 15 bases for J; bases not matched to a gene: 8. The CDR3 sequence is 12 residues long. Written as DNA, the CDR3 is TGTGCCAGCAGTATTCGGGACAGGGACCTGTTCTTC. Its translation is CASSIRDRDLFF.

This clonotype appeared many times. The chain employs TRBV6-1 and TRBJ1-1; 7 bases align to TRBD1. From germline, CDR1 is MNHNS and CDR2 SASEGT. V shed 5 bases and J 1 base; nucleotides not matched to a gene: 7. The CDR3 consists of 15 residues. CDR3 in amino acids: CASSLRQGENTEAFF. DNA of the CDR3: TGTGCCAGCAGTCTTCGACAGGGAGAGAACACTGAAGCTTTCTTT.

By share, this clonotype counts as large. The chain's CDR3 is CSPTGYGQPQHF. The CDR3 DNA follows: TGCAGCCCGACAGGGTACGGTCAGCCCCAGCATTTT. This chain uses TRBV20-1 with TRBJ1-5, with 7 bases that match TRBD1. Germline assignment: CDR1 DFQATT and CDR2 SNEGSKA (reference sequence). CDR3 size: 12 residues.

This clonotype was counted at least ten times. The chain combines TRBV28 with TRBJ1-5; D may be TRBD1 (5 bases). The germline V gene has CDR1 MDHEN and CDR2 SYDVKM. The CDR3 runs to 16 residues. With 4 bases removed from V and 5 bases from J, the gap between germline ends came to 18 bases. The CDR3: CASSSARRGVDQPQHF. The CDR3 DNA sequence: TGTGCCAGCAGTTCCGCCCGGAGAGGGGTGGATCAGCCCCAGCATTTT.

This clonotype was recorded at least ten times. The J gene is TRBJ2-5, the V gene TRBV5-1; TRBD1 is a possible D gene (6 bases). The germline V gene has CDR1 SGHRS and CDR2 YFSETQ. V was clipped by 4 bases and J by 5 bases, with 18 bases between them. The CDR3 contains 15 residues. This CDR3 is CASSAQGIELETQYF. CDR3 DNA: TGCGCCAGCAGCGCTCAGGGGATCGAATTGGAGACCCAGTACTTC.

This clonotype was observed at least ten times. The rearrangement links TRBV5-8 to TRBJ1-2, with a tentative D call TRBD1 (5 bases). The germline V gene has CDR1 SGHTS and CDR2 YDEGEE. The V end was cut by 4 bases, the J end by 8 bases, with 18 bases between. This CDR3 has 14 amino acids. CDR3 loop: CASSQPGHRVGYTF. CDR3 sequence (DNA): TGTGCCAGCAGCCAACCGGGGCATCGGGTCGGCTACACCTTC.

This clonotype occurred many times. The gene calls are TRBV9 and TRBJ2-5, with TRBD1 matching 8 bases. CDR1 and CDR2 from the germline V gene are SGDLS and YYNGEE. The CDR3 runs 14 residues. J was trimmed by 5 bases and V by 2 bases; bases with no gene match: 5. DNA of the CDR3: TGTGCCAGCAGCGTCAGGGGGCTCGTGGAGACCCAGTACTTC. Its translation: CASSVRGLVETQYF.

This clonotype showed up many times. The V call is TRBV12-3 or TRBV12-4, the J call TRBJ1-5; no definite D call. The V end lost 4 bases, the J end lost 5 bases, and 12 bases lay between the germline ends. CDR3 length equals 14 residues. The DNA for the CDR3 is TGTGCCAGCAGTTCTCTCCAGAGGGATCAGCCCCAGCATTTT. This codes for CASSSLQRDQPQHF.

The chain uses TRBV13 and TRBJ2-3; a weak D match, TRBD2 (5 bases). Germline V lookup: CDR1 PRHDT, CDR2 FYEKMQ (reference sequence). The CDR3 has 13 amino acids. The V and J ends lost 10 bases and 1 base respectively, with 12 bases between them. As DNA, the CDR3 is TGTGCCATACTAGAGAGGGGCACAGATACGCAGTATTTT. It yields the protein CAILERGTDTQYF. The full variable domain, rest sourced from reference TRBV13 and TRBJ2-3, is AAGVIQSPRHLIKEKRETATLKCYPIPRHDTVYWYQQGPGQDPQFLISFYEKMQSDKGSIPDRFSAQQFSDYHSELNMSSLELGDSALYFCAILERGTDTQYFGPGTRLTVL.

In its sample, this clonotype was seen a few times. This chain uses TRBV20-1 with TRBJ1-2; TRBD1 is a possible D gene (6 bases). Germline-derived CDR1 and CDR2 are DFQATT and SNEGSKA (reference sequence). This CDR3 has 15 amino acids. V lost 1 base, J lost 8 bases, and 20 bases lay in between. The CDR3 loop is CSARASGQGREGYTF. The CDR3 DNA is TGCAGTGCTAGAGCTTCTGGGCAGGGGCGGGAGGGCTACACCTTC.

This clonotype was seen only a few times. The chain carries TRBV28 and TRBJ1-5; maybe TRBD1 (5 bases). The CDR3 runs 16 residues. The germline V gene encodes CDR1 MDHEN and CDR2 SYDVKM. The V and J ends lost 7 bases and 5 bases respectively, with 21 bases between them. This CDR3 is CASTLRGGREDQPQHF. CDR3 DNA: TGTGCCAGCACCCTTCGGGGCGGACGAGAGGATCAGCCCCAGCATTTT.

The sample holds many counts of this clonotype. The chain is built from TRBV20-1 and TRBJ1-1; D uncertain. The CDR3 consists of 12 residues. Germline V lookup: CDR1 DFQATT, CDR2 SNEGSKA (reference sequence). Here the CDR3 reads CMPWTGNTEAFF. The CDR3 DNA sequence: TGCATGCCCTGGACTGGCAACACTGAAGCTTTCTTT.